The rows below give T cell receptor beta chains drawn from one sample of a study of T cell responses to AZD1222 COVID-19 vaccine. This table comes from immunoSEQ multiplex PCR, and its TCRdb copy is limited to in-frame clones, with some not included. The table includes 200,000 or so clones, around 87% detected once. Sample: peripheral blood, taken on day 0 of MenACWY control vaccination. Receptor source: an adult in good health. Each CDR3 is given with its conserved first and last residue. A D gene is named only where the DNA matches it firmly. Rows may omit the clone size; those that give it use once, few, many or a size class.

D	V	size	J	DNA	CDR3
.	TRBV15	.	TRBJ2-5	TGTGCCACCAGCAGAGGAGGGGGAGGAACCCAGTACTTC	CATSRGGGGTQYF
.	TRBV18	.	TRBJ2-1	TGTGCCAGCTCACCACCGTACTCGGGTGAGAATGAGCAGTTCTTC	CASSPPYSGENEQFF
TRBD1	TRBV13	.	TRBJ1-6	TGTGCCAGCAGCTTACTCGGGACAGGGGATTCTAATTCACCCCTCCACTTT	CASSLLGTGDSNSPLHF
TRBD1	TRBV7-2	once	TRBJ2-7	TGTGCCAGCAGCTTAGTGGGACAGGGCGCCCACGAGCAGTACTTC	CASSLVGQGAHEQYF
.	TRBV9	.	TRBJ2-6	TGTGCCAGCAGCGTAGGGTCACTTGGCTCTGGGGCCAACGTCCTGACTTTC	CASSVGSLGSGANVLTF
.	TRBV30	.	TRBJ1-1	TGTGCCTTCCAGAAGAACTTGAACACTGAAGCTTTCTTT	CAFQKNLNTEAFF
.	TRBV30	few	TRBJ1-2	TGTGGGAGTATCAGCGGGGATGGCTACACCTTC	CGSISGDGYTF
.	TRBV5-1	.	TRBJ2-7	TGCGCCAGCAGCCTTGACTACGAGCAGTACTTC	CASSLDYEQYF
.	TRBV2	few	TRBJ2-7	TGTGCCAGCAGTCCATGGGGGGGACAGTCCTACGAGCAGTACTTC	CASSPWGGQSYEQYF
.	TRBV5-6	.	TRBJ2-7	TGTGCCAGCAGCTTGGGGTATCCGTCCTACGAGCAGTACTTC	CASSLGYPSYEQYF
TRBD1	TRBV19	.	TRBJ2-5	TGTGCCAGTAGTATAGTGGACAGGGACCGGGAGACCCAGTACTTC	CASSIVDRDRETQYF
.	TRBV6-2/TRBV6-3	.	TRBJ2-5	TGTGCCAGCAGTTACGTCCCGGGCCGGGGGTCCCAAGAGACCCAGTACTTC	CASSYVPGRGSQETQYF
.	TRBV6-5	.	TRBJ1-1	TGTGCCAGCCCGGGATTGTCTGAAGCTTTCTTT	CASPGLSEAFF
.	TRBV5-4	.	TRBJ1-5	TGTGCCAGCCCATGGGGTGCCGATCAGCCCCAGCATTTT	CASPWGADQPQHF
TRBD2	TRBV2	.	TRBJ2-1	TGTGCCAGCAGTGTAGCGGGGGGGTCCTACAATGAGCAGTTCTTC	CASSVAGGSYNEQFF
TRBD2	TRBV15	.	TRBJ2-7	TGTGCCACCAGCCCTTCCGGGACTAGCGTGTTGGAGCAGTACTTC	CATSPSGTSVLEQYF
.	TRBV6-5	.	TRBJ2-1	TGTGCCAGCAGGGGGGTTGGGGGCAATGAGCAGTTCTTC	CASRGVGGNEQFF
TRBD1	TRBV2	.	TRBJ1-2	TGTGCCAGCAGTGAAGCAGCGACAGGGGGCTACACCTTC	CASSEAATGGYTF
.	TRBV6-5	.	TRBJ1-5	TGTGCCAGCAGTTGGGACAAAGATAGCAATCAGCCCCAGCATTTT	CASSWDKDSNQPQHF
TRBD2	TRBV11-2	.	TRBJ2-1	TGTGCCAGCAGCTTCGGACTAGTGCCCTACAATGAGCAGTTCTTC	CASSFGLVPYNEQFF
.	TRBV3-1/TRBV3-2	.	TRBJ1-2	TGTGCCAGCAGCCATGCCCTTGGATACGGCTACACCTTC	CASSHALGYGYTF
.	TRBV4-1	.	TRBJ2-2	TGCGCCAGCAGCCAAGAAGGCCCTCGACTTTGGGCTTCCGGGGAGCTGTTTTTT	CASSQEGPRLWASGELFF
.	TRBV28	.	TRBJ2-1	TGTGCCAGCAGTTTTTTGGTGGGGACCGAGCGGGACATGAGGCCCTACAATGAGCAGTTCTTC	CASSFLVGTERDMRPYNEQFF
TRBD1	TRBV7-9	.	TRBJ2-7	TGTGCCAGCAGCACAGAACAGAACAGGGACAGGGCCTACGAGCAGTACTTC	CASSTEQNRDRAYEQYF
TRBD1	TRBV27	.	TRBJ1-2	TGTGCCAGCAGGCCAGCCCCGGGACAGGGAAACTATGGCTACACCTTC	CASRPAPGQGNYGYTF
TRBD2	TRBV2	.	TRBJ2-3	TGTGCCAGGGAGACTAGCGGGGACGCAGATACGCAGTATTTT	CARETSGDADTQYF
.	TRBV5-6	.	TRBJ2-7	TGTGCCAGCAGCTTGGCCGGGCTGGACGAGCAGTACTTC	CASSLAGLDEQYF
.	TRBV7-9	.	TRBJ1-4	TGTGCCAGCAGCTTCCAAGACAGTACAACTAATGAAAAACTGTTTTTT	CASSFQDSTTNEKLFF
.	TRBV7-3	once	TRBJ2-5	TGTGCCAGCAGCTTAGGGGGAGTAGAGACCCAGTACTTC	CASSLGGVETQYF
.	TRBV5-1	.	TRBJ1-3	TGCGCCAGCAGCTTGATGACGGACGGAAACACCATATATTTT	CASSLMTDGNTIYF
.	TRBV7-2	.	TRBJ1-5	TGTGCCAGCAGACTGGCTCAGGGAGTAGGGCAGCCCCAGCATTTT	CASRLAQGVGQPQHF
.	TRBV7-8	.	TRBJ1-2	TGTGCCAGCAGCCCCACACCGAACGGCCCGCGCGAAGGAGGCTACACCTTC	CASSPTPNGPREGGYTF
.	TRBV5-4	.	TRBJ2-1	TGTGCCAGCAGCTTGGAGAGCTCCTACAATGAGCAGTTCTTC	CASSLESSYNEQFF
.	TRBV2	few	TRBJ2-2	TGTGCCAGCAATTGGATGAACACCGGGGAGCTGTTTTTT	CASNWMNTGELFF
TRBD1	TRBV29-1	.	TRBJ1-2	TGCAGCGTTGCTCCAGGACAGGGGCACTATGGCTACACCTTC	CSVAPGQGHYGYTF
.	TRBV21-1	once	TRBJ2-1	TGTGCCAGCAGCATGACTCACATGGTCAATGAGCAGTTCTTC	CASSMTHMVNEQFF